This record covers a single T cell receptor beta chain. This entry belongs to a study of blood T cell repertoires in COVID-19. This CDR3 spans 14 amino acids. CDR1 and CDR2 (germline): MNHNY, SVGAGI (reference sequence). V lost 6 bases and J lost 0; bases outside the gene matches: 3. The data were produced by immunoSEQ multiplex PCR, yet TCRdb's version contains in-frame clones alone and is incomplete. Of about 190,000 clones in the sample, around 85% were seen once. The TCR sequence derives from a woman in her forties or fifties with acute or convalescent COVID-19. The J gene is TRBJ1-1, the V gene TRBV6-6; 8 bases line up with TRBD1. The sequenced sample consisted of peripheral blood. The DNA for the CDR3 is TGTGCCAGCAGGCTACAGGGGGTGAACACTGAAGCTTTCTTT. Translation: CASRLQGVNTEAFF.